A selection of T cell receptor beta chains follows, all from one sample in a study of response to subunit inactivated influenza vaccine. Via MiXCR, TCRdb re-called the RT-PCR reads, giving one row per CDR3 protein. The data hold a few hundred thousand distinct CDR3 sequences, with 9.5% to 13% observed a single time. Sequencing was performed on PBMCs from blood, taken roughly 6 weeks after vaccination. The receptors derive from a man aged 50-60 years who received an inactivated influenza vaccine. The CDR3 runs from the conserved cysteine through the conserved F or W. Each record gives: D gene, V gene, J gene, clone size, CDR3 DNA, CDR3 protein. A D gene is named only where the DNA matches it firmly. Clone size appears in some rows only: once, few, many, or a class for an expanded clone.

>-|TRBV29-1|TRBJ2-7|many
TGCAGCGTTGGACTAGGGGTCGGTTACGAGCAGTACTTC
CSVGLGVGYEQYF
>TRBD1|TRBV28|TRBJ1-5|many
TGTGCCAGCAGTCACCACAGGGGTAGCAATCAGCCCCAGCATTTT
CASSHHRGSNQPQHF
>TRBD2|TRBV12-3/TRBV12-4|TRBJ2-1|many
TGTGCCAGCAGCCAACTGAACCCTAGCGGGGGTGTTGAGCAGTTCTTC
CASSQLNPSGGVEQFF
>-|TRBV5-1|TRBJ2-3|few
TGCGCCAGCAGGGACAGCTTCACAGATACGCAGTATTTT
CASRDSFTDTQYF
>-|TRBV25-1|TRBJ1-4|-
TGTGCCAGCAGTGAATCATCCGGGGTTGGAGAAAAACTGTTTTTT
CASSESSGVGEKLFF
>-|TRBV6-1|TRBJ2-3|-
TGTGCCAGCAGTCGTGACAGGTTAACGAGGGCAGATACGCAGTATTTT
CASSRDRLTRADTQYF
>-|TRBV10-3|TRBJ2-2|-
TGTGCCGGAAAGAAGACAGACCGCACCGGGGAGCTGTTTTTT
CAGKKTDRTGELFF
>TRBD1|TRBV29-1|TRBJ2-3|-
TGCAGCGGGGGGACAGGAGGAGCAGATACGCAGTATTTT
CSGGTGGADTQYF
>TRBD2|TRBV5-1|TRBJ2-1|-
TGCGCCAGCAGCTTGGCAGCGGGAGGGAACTACAATGAGCAGTTCTTC
CASSLAAGGNYNEQFF
>TRBD2|TRBV7-6|TRBJ2-3|many
TGTGCCAGCAGCTCAGCGGGAGGGATCACTCGCACAGATACGCAGTATTTT
CASSSAGGITRTDTQYF
>TRBD2|TRBV27|TRBJ2-1|-
TGTGCCAGCAGCACCCAGCGAGGACTAGCGGGATCGTATAATGAGCAGTTCTTC
CASSTQRGLAGSYNEQFF
>TRBD1|TRBV5-1|TRBJ2-4|few
TGCGCCAGCAGCTTACCAGGGACAGTACTAGCCAAAAACATTCAGTACTTC
CASSLPGTVLAKNIQYF
>TRBD1|TRBV27|TRBJ2-7|-
TGTGCCAGCAGTTTATGGGGACAGGGAGGAACCTACGAGCAGTACTTC
CASSLWGQGGTYEQYF
>-|TRBV6-5|TRBJ1-2|many
TGTGCCAGCAGTTACGGGTCAGGGGTAGACTACACCTTC
CASSYGSGVDYTF
>-|TRBV6-2/TRBV6-3|TRBJ2-7|few
TGTGCCGGCGGGGATGGCTACGAGCAGTACTTC
CAGGDGYEQYF
>-|TRBV12-3/TRBV12-4|TRBJ1-6|many
TGTGCCAGCAGCCTCACTGGCACCTATAATTCACCCCTCCACTTT
CASSLTGTYNSPLHF
>-|TRBV18|TRBJ1-1|-
TGTGCCAGCCGAAGGCCCGGGGGCAGGGACACTGAAGCTTTCTTT
CASRRPGGRDTEAFF
>TRBD2|TRBV7-3|TRBJ2-7|once
TGTGCCAGCAGCTTAACGCCACTAGCGGGAGAGGGCGAGCAGTACTTC
CASSLTPLAGEGEQYF
>-|TRBV18|TRBJ2-1|few
TGTGCCAGCTCAAAGGTACAGGCCGAGCAGTTCTTC
CASSKVQAEQFF
>-|TRBV27|TRBJ1-1|once
TGTGCCAGCAGTGGGGCCGCTGAAGCTTTCTTT
CASSGAAEAFF
>TRBD2|TRBV29-1|TRBJ2-3|few
TGCAGCGCGGCTAGCGGGAGTGCAGATACGCAGTATTTT
CSAASGSADTQYF
>-|TRBV11-2|TRBJ2-1|-
TGTGCCAGCAGCTTGGGGGATAGGGCCAATGAGCAGTTCTTC
CASSLGDRANEQFF
>-|TRBV6-5|TRBJ2-4|-
TGTGCCAGCAGTTACACGGCGTATTCCAAAAACATTCAGTACTTC
CASSYTAYSKNIQYF
>-|TRBV3-1|TRBJ2-5|-
TGTGCCAGCAGGGGACATCCCAAAGAGACCCAGTACTTC
CASRGHPKETQYF
>-|TRBV6-1|TRBJ2-7|-
TGTGCCAGCTCGAAGAAGGGCGAAACCTCCTACGAGCAGTACTTC
CASSKKGETSYEQYF
>-|TRBV7-9|TRBJ2-7|-
TGTGCCAGCAGCTTATCTCATGGCAGGGGACACGAGCAGTACTTC
CASSLSHGRGHEQYF
>-|TRBV5-1|TRBJ2-3|many
TGCGCCAGCAGCTTGTCGGGGCAGTGGTCCACAGATACGCAGTATTTT
CASSLSGQWSTDTQYF
>TRBD2|TRBV2|TRBJ2-1|-
TGTGCCAGCAGTGAACCGTTGGGGCTAGCGGAGGCCAATGAGCAGTTCTTC
CASSEPLGLAEANEQFF
>-|TRBV25-1|TRBJ2-5|few
TGTGCCAGCAGTGACGGAGCAGGGACGGGGTCAGAGACCCAGTACTTC
CASSDGAGTGSETQYF
>TRBD2|TRBV12-3/TRBV12-4|TRBJ2-4|few
TGTGCCAGCAGTCGGATGGCGCGGGGGGGCAAAAACATTCAGTACTTC
CASSRMARGGKNIQYF
>TRBD2|TRBV29-1|TRBJ2-2|many
TGCAGCGCTGCGGGACAACTTATAGCGGGAAACACCGGGGAGCTGTTTTTT
CSAAGQLIAGNTGELFF
>TRBD2|TRBV7-2|TRBJ2-3|few
TGTGCCAGCAGCTTAGCGATAAGCGGGGGGTTGAATACGCAGTATTTT
CASSLAISGGLNTQYF
>-|TRBV4-3|TRBJ1-4|-
TGCGCCAGCAGCCGCCTATACGGGGGCGCGGCTAATGAAAAACTGTTTTTT
CASSRLYGGAANEKLFF
>-|TRBV27|TRBJ1-2|-
TGTGCCAGCACCCTAAGGGAGGGCGGATTCTATGGCTACAGCTTC
CASTLREGGFYGYSF
>-|TRBV7-2|TRBJ1-2|few
TGTGCCAGCAGCTTAGCGGCAGCTAACTATGGCTACACCTTC
CASSLAAANYGYTF
>TRBD1|TRBV3-1|TRBJ2-3|few
TGTGCCAGCAGCCGTTCAGGGCAGGGGGCTCGGACAGATACGCAGTATTTT
CASSRSGQGARTDTQYF
>-|TRBV11-2|TRBJ2-1|-
TGTGCCAGCAGAGAGACTGGGACGAAGCTTTTCAATGAGCAGTTATTC
CASRETGTKLFNEQLF